These 2 T cell receptor beta chains share one sample of origin, sequenced in a study of CD8 T cells in Susac syndrome. With random hexamers, reverse transcription was performed on roughly 0.5 to 1 ug of RNA. TCRdb redid the calling of the immunoSEQ multiplex PCR reads with MiXCR, one entry per CDR3 protein. Among 150,000 to 200,000 distinct CDR3 sequences listed, more than 85% were seen once. What was sequenced was CD4+ T cells from PBMCs. The receptors stem from a human donor with Susac syndrome.

The chain has TRBV6-1 and TRBJ2-3; either TRBD1 or TRBD2 may fit D (6 bases each). The ends were cut back, 6 bases at V and 3 bases at J, with 16 bases in the middle. This CDR3 is 15 amino acids long. CDR1 is MNHNS, CDR2 SASEGT, per germline. The CDR3 region has the DNA TGTGCCAGCAGACGGGGGCCACGACCGACAGATACGCAGTATTTT. Amino acids: CASRRGPRPTDTQYF.

The chain has TRBV6-1 and TRBJ1-2; D uncertain. This CDR3 is 12 amino acids long. Trimming shortened V by 7 bases and J by 7 bases, and 13 bases separated the two germline ends. Looked up from germline, CDR1 is MNHNS and CDR2 is SASEGT. DNA of the CDR3: TGTGCCAGCACCAGTAGGGAAGGTGGCTACACCTTC. Amino acid sequence: CASTSREGGYTF.